The rows below give T cell receptor beta chains drawn from one sample of a study of T cells in Graves' hyperthyroidism and ophthalmopathy. TCRdb re-called the multiplex PCR reads with MiXCR, one entry per CDR3 protein. This sample has some 200,000 distinct CDR3 sequences, with under 20% found just once. Sequencing input: blood. The receptors shown here come from a man aged 50-60 years with Graves' hyperthyroidism. The CDR3 runs from the conserved cysteine through the conserved F or W.

>14|TRBV2
CASSETRQGPGYTF
>15|TRBV28
CASIPGQGGPYEQYF
>16|TRBV30
CAWSPPGLALTKEQYF
>15|TRBV6-1
CASSPWGGLNQPQHF
>15|TRBV11-2
CASSLLQGTLGEAFF
>15|TRBV6-1
CASTAQAANEETQYF
>16|TRBV6-2/TRBV6-3
CASREGQGFGSTEASF
>15|TRBV28
CASGSGRTYQETQYF
>16|TRBV27
CASSLWAGAWDNEQFF
>13|TRBV5-5
CASSLIRENEQFF
>16|TRBV4-1
CASSQVWASVKETQYF
>16|TRBV5-1
CASSFRDTAYTDTQYF
>14|TRBV6-2/TRBV6-3
CASTTQAGNTEAFF
>13|TRBV20-1
CSSTGGLTDTQYF
>13|TRBV12-3/TRBV12-4
CASSLGANYGYTF
>15|TRBV13
CASSLRDQRRTEAFF
>16|TRBV12-5
CASGLVLAELNTEAFF
>14|TRBV11-3
CASSKRDSQETQYF
>17|TRBV25-1
CASSEFFLADSTDTQYF
>13|TRBV5-8
CASSLVSGETQYF
>14|TRBV11-2
CASSFDYRGRAAFF
>11|TRBV10-3
CATTSGETQYF
>13|TRBV9
CASSPMANTEAFF
>14|TRBV27
CASSHSAAHYEQYF
>15|TRBV5-1
CASSSQAGDTGELFF
>15|TRBV4-1
CASSQVAAQINIQYF
>13|TRBV3-1
CASSQVENTEAFF
>14|TRBV10-3
CAISEGDSTDTQYF
>15|TRBV6-2/TRBV6-3
CASSPSDRGTHEQYF
>14|TRBV7-9
CASTLGGANSPLHF